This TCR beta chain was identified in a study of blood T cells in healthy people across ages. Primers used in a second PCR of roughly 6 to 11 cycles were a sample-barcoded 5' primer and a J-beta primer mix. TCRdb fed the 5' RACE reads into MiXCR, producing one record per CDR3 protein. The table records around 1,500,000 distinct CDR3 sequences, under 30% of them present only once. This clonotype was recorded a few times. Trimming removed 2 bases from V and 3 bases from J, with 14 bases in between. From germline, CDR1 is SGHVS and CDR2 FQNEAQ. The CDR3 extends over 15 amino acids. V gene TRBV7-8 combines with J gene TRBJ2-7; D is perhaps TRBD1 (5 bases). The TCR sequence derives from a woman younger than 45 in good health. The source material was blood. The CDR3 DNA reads TGTGCCAGCAGCTTAAGGAAGGGGTCATTCTACGAGCAGTACTTC. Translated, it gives CASSLRKGSFYEQYF.